Listed here are 6 T cell receptor beta chains from one sample, sequenced in a study of molecular identifiers for immune sequencing clone quantification. TCRdb re-derived calls from the PCR reads in MiXCR, one entry per CDR3 protein. The repertoire holds 35,000 to 45,000 distinct CDR3 sequences, with 19% as singletons. Sequencing was done on a sample of naive CD8+ T cells from blood, with Jurkat cell RNA spiked in. Stated subset: FACS-sorted CD8+CD4-CCR7+CD45RA+ naive T cells. These receptors all stem from a human donor in good health. Some libraries in this study had Jurkat cell RNA spiked in.

This clonotype was seen many times. This rearrangement joins TRBV6-6 to TRBJ1-1; D gene ambiguous. This CDR3 spans 14 amino acids. V was clipped by 2 bases and J by 0 bases, with 7 bases between them. Germline values: CDR1 MNHNY, CDR2 SVGAGI (reference sequence). The CDR3 region has the DNA TGTGCCAGCAGTTACGTCGGGGTGAACACTGAAGCTTTCTTT. Protein product: CASSYVGVNTEAFF.

This clonotype occurred many times. Germline is not matched at one junction end, which may reflect a read error. V usage is TRBV29-1 and J usage is TRBJ2-5; D may be TRBD1 (6 bases). The CDR3 sequence is 14 residues long. Germline lookup yields CDR1 SQVTM and CDR2 ANQGSEA. CDR3 region: CSVGTLQGMETQYF. The CDR3 DNA sequence: TGCAGTGTTGGAACGCTACAGGGAATGGAGACCCAGTACTTC.

This clonotype was found many times. J is TRBJ2-3 and V is TRBV4-2; D is perhaps TRBD2 (5 bases). Trimming took 1 base from V and 2 from J, leaving 10 bases between them. The CDR3 extends over 15 amino acids. Germline V lookup: CDR1 LGHNA, CDR2 YNFKEQ. CDR3: CASSQGGLATDTQYF. CDR3 nucleotides: TGTGCCAGCAGCCAAGGAGGACTGGCCACAGATACGCAGTATTTT.

In the case of this clonotype: Sequence at one end of the junction differs from germline and may be a read error. This rearrangement joins TRBV20-1 to TRBJ2-3, with TRBD1 matching over 7 bases. CDR1 is DFQATT and CDR2 is SNEGSKA in the germline V gene (reference sequence). This CDR3 contains 14 residues. The CDR3 nucleotides are TGCAGTGCCCCGGGACAGCGAAATACAGCTACGCAGTATTTT. Protein product: CSAPGQRNTATQYF.

This clonotype occurred many times. The rearrangement joins TRBV5-4 to TRBJ2-3; 11 bases are a match to TRBD2. The CDR3 totals 15 residues. Germline CDR1 SGHNT, CDR2 YYREEE (reference sequence). V shed 4 bases and J 2 bases; nucleotides not matched to a gene: 3. This CDR3 is CASSLAGGVTDTQYF. The CDR3 nucleotides read TGTGCCAGCAGCCTAGCGGGAGGTGTCACAGATACGCAGTATTTT.

A remark on this clonotype: With a much larger clone just one base away, this may be a read error. J is TRBJ2-5 and V is TRBV30, with 8 bases aligning to TRBD2. The CDR3 has 14 residues. Germline V gene sequence: CDR1 GTSNPN, CDR2 SVGIG (reference sequence). The CDR3 protein is CAWTLTSGQETLYF. The CDR3 DNA reads TGTGCCTGGACCCTAACTAGCGGACAAGAGACCCTGTACTTC.